The TCR beta chain described here comes from a study of cytomegalovirus exposure and HLA in healthy donors (dated by TCRdb to about 2017). Some background on the complete study: An earlier analysis of roughly 570 of the donors reported about 260 Gb of sequence data and some 110 million unique TCR beta sequences obtained from some 200 million T cells. Among the roughly 410 genotyped donors, approximately 82% belonged to the genetic ancestry cluster associated with self-reported Caucasian donors. An early release covering 500 to 750 HLA-typed donors comprised 250 to 350 gigabases of sequencing data and around 85 million unique TCR sequences. A later genetic analysis used genome-wide SNP genotypes for about 65% of the 666 donors, treating that subset as a discovery cohort. The study used immunosequencing to profile the T cell repertoires of approximately 630 subjects and linked those repertoires to cytomegalovirus serostatus. To decide whether each TCR beta V gene segment behaved as functional or pseudogenic, an earlier analysis of 587 of the donors relied on high-throughput TCR beta sequencing. In the later analysis, no new phenotypic data were used to find candidate immune exposures; instead, reliance was placed on TCR beta sequences and their occurrence across donors. HLA typing included class I and class II loci at four-digit resolution. To study patterns of TCR occurrence, a later analysis re-analyzed previously published TCR beta repertoires from hundreds of donors and added high-resolution HLA genotyping. Five DR-DQ haplotypes were handled as single units for association and clustering because linkage in the cohort was strong. Typing coverage varied by locus: roughly 629-640 donors for A, B, C, DRB1 and DQB1; some 520 for DQA1; more than 600 for DPA1; fewer than 480 for DPB1. Among under 450 genotyped donors of the cohort, an average of approximately 240,000 unique TCR beta nucleotide sequences were sequenced per donor, around a sixth of them non-productive. Along with the approximately 700-subject first cohort, a separate validation cohort of about 110 different subjects was used. Every repertoire in the discovery cohort had been generated on one and the same sequencing platform. The study combined high-throughput TCR immunosequencing, statistical association of individual TCRs with disease status, and machine learning to predict cytomegalovirus infection status. Alongside the repertoire data, information on donor age, sex, ethnicity and CMV serostatus was compiled. The study aimed to test whether cataloging public T cell receptors could reveal signatures of past pathogen exposure.

About this clone: The target of this receptor is not known.

Study-level results and caveats: Broadly in line with IMGT annotations, most TCR beta V segments showed up in productive rearrangements about 87% or about 30% of the time in an earlier analysis of about 500 of the donors. In the study, around 150 TCR beta chains were listed as associated with cytomegalovirus. The earlier analysis of 587 of the donors excluded some 16 rarely observed V segments, including chromosome 9 orphons, because counts were too low. For the cohort, immune exposure information was limited to CMV serostatus. According to a later analysis, most CMV-associated TCR beta chains appeared to be HLA-restricted, and the HLA associations seemed to be driven largely by CMV exposure. A group of highly shared sequence variants was considered likely to be a technical artifact of the sequencing pipeline. Roughly uniform sequencing depth across donors was assumed in presence/absence analyses, although this assumption may not hold. It was suggested by the authors that the approach could potentially be generalized to other disease states and immunological phenotypes. In a later genetic analysis, a missense DCLRE1C variant was associated with V-gene and J-gene trimming of TCR beta chains, and the association was replicated in an independent cohort. Assigning TCR associations to individual alleles was difficult when HLA alleles, especially DR and DQ, strongly co-occurred. Linkage disequilibrium might explain the correlated functional status among segregating V segments, but an unknown experimental factor could not be excluded. Compared with equally common non-associated chains, HLA-associated TCR beta chains in a later analysis were more clonally expanded and had lower generation probabilities. A further reported finding was that TCR beta sequences accurately predicted the HLA-A and HLA-B alleles for most subjects in the first cohort. The cohort was sequenced for TCR beta chains only, and without alpha or paired-chain data the features that could be detected were limited. A later analysis associated around 16,000 TCR beta sequences with specific HLA alleles at a false discovery rate of 0.05. A later analysis reported that several top co-occurrence clusters appeared linked to parvovirus B19, influenza, CMV and Epstein-Barr virus. Because HLA typing was missing for some donors at each locus, association tests included only the typed subset. Compared with the approximately 670-donor mean, donors in an Asian-associated ancestry cluster had fewer N-insertions in productive TCRs, according to a later genetic analysis. Because the 87-base-pair reads could not distinguish some IMGT-functional V segments, including TRBV6-2 and TRBV6-3, those segments were excluded. While some public TCRs were present in many individuals, most TCR sequences turned up only very rarely across donors. A later analysis found that TCR association rates varied across HLA loci, with DRB1 alleles showing the most associated TCRs and HLA-C alleles the fewest. A few of the identified cytomegalovirus-associated TCR beta chains were confirmed in vitro to be specific for cytomegalovirus antigens. In both the original and validation cohorts, the classifier was reported to diagnose cytomegalovirus status with high specificity and sensitivity.

The library was made by the immunoSEQ multiplex PCR assay. For the multiplex PCR, a mixture combining 60 forward primers for TCR Vbeta segments and 13 reverse primers for TCR Jbeta segments was used. The CDR3 region of rearranged TCR beta genes was amplified from genomic DNA with a multiplex PCR assay. Amplified TCR beta libraries were sequenced as 87-base-pair reads on the Illumina HiSeq System. The authors processed their data as follows. Across the roughly 600 repertoires, a later analysis counted approximately 83 million unique TCR beta chains, around 11 million of which were shared by at least two donors. Raw reads were error-corrected and collapsed into unique sequences with a nearest-neighbor algorithm that merged closely related sequences to remove PCR and sequencing errors. CDR3 sequences were aligned to IMGT reference sequences to assign V, D and J gene segments. Each retained sequence needed at least a six-nucleotide match to both a V gene segment and a J gene segment. Rearrangements were called productive when the CDR3 lacked stop codons and stayed in frame with V and J; all others were non-productive. Following IMGT convention, CDR3 was defined as the stretch from the second conserved V-encoded cysteine up to the conserved J-encoded phenylalanine. The earlier analysis of a few hundred of the donors excluded sequences that lacked an unambiguous match to a single V gene segment. In an earlier analysis of 500 to 750 of the donors, V segments were called functional above 56.7% productive rearrangements and were called segregating when the between-donor standard deviation exceeded 5%. A statistical classification framework was built for diagnosing cytomegalovirus status from the catalog of TCR beta chain sequences. A later analysis assigned V and J genes by comparing TCR nucleotide sequences with IMGT/GENE-DB human TR gene sequences. Using the TCRdist pipeline, a later analysis assigned CDR3 sequences along with most-parsimonious VDJ recombination scenarios. A later analysis defined each TCR beta chain by its CDR3 amino acid sequence plus V-gene family, and excluded reads lacking a unique V-gene family. As a way to deal with suspected cross-contamination and a sequencing artifact, a later analysis dropped hundreds of nucleotide sequences that were highly shared and had low generation probability. A later analysis calculated a clonal expansion index for each public chain from normalized within-repertoire ranks of inferred template counts. In a later analysis, generation probabilities were computed with a VDJ recombination model fitted to out-of-frame rearrangements, and the resulting probabilities were checked against IGoR. A later analysis scored TCR-TCR, TCR-HLA and TCR-CMV co-occurrence with hypergeometric tests, applying a repertoire-size bias correction to TCR pairs. False discovery rates were estimated in a later analysis by permuting HLA or CMV assignments 20 times. In a later analysis, co-occurring TCRs were grouped using DBSCAN, with TCRdist sequence similarity added in when clustering inside HLA-allele-positive subsets. Repertoires with fewer than 30,000 or more than 120,000 public chains were left out of co-occurrence clustering, as were five repertoires with anomalous nucleotide sharing. TCRdb provides this immuneACCESS table in a form limited to in-frame rearrangements. Some clones are lacking; in checked studies, under half of them reflect an unresolved V gene, and why the rest are absent is not known. D and trimming come from the DNA, and the V and J calls and clone size come from that table. For this sample, the table gives 100,000 to 150,000 clones. The top ten constitute under 2.5% of the sample.

In total, just over 650 healthy bone marrow donors made up the cohort. At the time of sampling, every cohort member was nominally healthy, though immune exposures that went unrecorded were likely present. The donor tested CMV seronegative and was one of the 352 seronegative cohort members. Every donor gave a peripheral blood sample, and the peripheral blood mononuclear cells from that sample were used for TCR beta sequencing. The Qiagen DNeasy Blood Extraction Kit was used to extract genomic DNA from the blood cell samples. The CDR3 runs 16 residues from the cysteine to the phenylalanine. CDR3 DNA only is kept here, 48 bases in frame from base 1. Trimming removed 4 bases from V and 0 bases from J, leaving 13 bases between the germline ends. CDR1 and CDR2 are drawn from the germline V gene: SGHTA, FQGTGA.

Here the chain combines TRBV7-3 and TRBJ1-3; the D segment cannot be called with confidence. The origin of this receptor is a middle-aged man in good health and CMV-seronegative. The sequenced sample consisted of PBMCs. The CDR3 region: CASSSPGGDSGNTIYF. In nucleotides, the sequence is TGTGCCAGCAGCTCCCCAGGAGGAGACTCTGGAAACACCATATATTTT.